These T cell receptor beta chains were read from a single sample in a study of blood T cell repertoires in COVID-19. Repertoires were generated with immunoSEQ multiplex PCR, while TCRdb's copy carries only in-frame clones and drops some. The table lists under 200,000 clones, roughly 84% of them singletons, with roughly 7% in the top ten. The material sequenced was PBMCs or T cells enriched from blood (not recorded which). Receptors were obtained from a woman aged 45 to 65 who had recovered from COVID-19. CDR3s include the opening cysteine and the closing phenylalanine or tryptophan. The order of the fields is CDR3 length, D gene, V gene, clone size, J gene, CDR3 DNA, CDR3 protein. A D gene is named only where the DNA matches it firmly. Size is stated for part of the rows, as once, few or many counts, or as a class when the clone is expanded.

15,TRBD1,TRBV30,.,TRBJ1-3,TGTGCCTGGAATAGACAGGGGAACTCTGGAAACACCATATATTTT,CAWNRQGNSGNTIYF
14,TRBD2,TRBV6-6,.,TRBJ2-3,TGTGCCAGCACTATAGCGGGCCCCACAGATACGCAGTATTTT,CASTIAGPTDTQYF
12,.,TRBV6-5,.,TRBJ1-2,TGTGCCAGCCGGTCCGGGGGCTATGGCTACACCTTC,CASRSGGYGYTF
17,.,TRBV21-1,.,TRBJ1-2,TGTGCCAGCAGCCTCCGTTTGGGGACAGGGGACTCCTATGGCTACACCTTC,CASSLRLGTGDSYGYTF
13,.,TRBV18,.,TRBJ1-1,TGTGCCAGCTCACCGGGGCAGAACACTGAAGCTTTCTTT,CASSPGQNTEAFF
14,.,TRBV7-2,.,TRBJ2-3,TGTGCCAGCAGGGAGCGGGTGAGCACAGATACGCAGTATTTT,CASRERVSTDTQYF
14,.,TRBV4-1,once,TRBJ1-5,TGCGCCAGCAGCCAGTTAGAGAGAAATCAGCCCCAGCATTTT,CASSQLERNQPQHF
11,.,TRBV6-5,.,TRBJ2-1,TGTGCCAGCAGTAAGAGAGACACCCAGTTCTTC,CASSKRDTQFF
13,.,TRBV10-1,.,TRBJ1-4,TGCGCCAGCAGTGTCCGGGTTAATGAAAAACTGTTTTTT,CASSVRVNEKLFF
14,TRBD1,TRBV19,.,TRBJ2-7,TGTGCCAGTAGTACCACCGGGACAGCCTACGAGCAGTACTTC,CASSTTGTAYEQYF
16,TRBD1,TRBV10-3,.,TRBJ2-7,TGTGCCATCAGTGACACAGGGACAGGGGGATCCCGGGAGCAGTACTTC,CAISDTGTGGSREQYF
14,.,TRBV29-1,large,TRBJ2-2,TGCAGCGTTGTTTGGGGACTCTCCAGCGGGGAGCTGTTTTTT,CSVVWGLSSGELFF
17,TRBD1,TRBV11-3,.,TRBJ2-3,TGTGCCAGCAGCAAAGGACAGGGGTATTTAGTAACAGATACGCAGTATTTT,CASSKGQGYLVTDTQYF
13,.,TRBV19,.,TRBJ2-7,TGTGCCAGTAGTATACCCGCCAGGCACGAGCAGTACTTC,CASSIPARHEQYF
15,TRBD1,TRBV7-2,.,TRBJ2-7,TGTGCCAGCAGCAGTCAGGGGGCGGCTATCTACGAGCAGTACTTC,CASSSQGAAIYEQYF
14,.,TRBV5-5,.,TRBJ1-4,TGTGCCAGCAGCGGACAGACAACTAATGAAAAACTGTTTTTT,CASSGQTTNEKLFF
15,TRBD1,TRBV28,.,TRBJ1-5,TGTGCCAGCAGTTTGGGGACAGGTCCGGGGCAGCCCCAGCATTTT,CASSLGTGPGQPQHF
16,.,TRBV24-1,.,TRBJ1-4,TGTGCCACCAGTGACGGGGGGGCAGGCACTAATGAAAAACTGTTTTTT,CATSDGGAGTNEKLFF
15,.,TRBV5-1,.,TRBJ2-1,TGCGCCAGCAGCTCGCAGCGGATAGGCAACAATGAGCAGTTCTTC,CASSSQRIGNNEQFF
15,.,TRBV5-4,once,TRBJ1-1,TGTGCCAGCAGCCGAGGAGGGGCCCAGAACACTGAAGCTTTCTTT,CASSRGGAQNTEAFF
14,.,TRBV6-1,.,TRBJ1-2,TGTGCCAGCAGTGAACAGTCGATCCCCTTTGGCTACACCTTC,CASSEQSIPFGYTF
15,.,TRBV5-4,.,TRBJ2-3,TGTGCCAGCAGCTTGGGGATAACAGGCACAGATACGCAGTATTTT,CASSLGITGTDTQYF